The clone carrying this T cell receptor (beta chain) was seen repeatedly, ten times or more. The data derive from a study of molecular identifiers for immune sequencing clone quantification. This CDR3 is built from 13 residues. The germline CDR1 and CDR2 sequences are MDHEN and SYDVKM. V was shortened by 3 bases and J by 4 bases, with 10 bases between the two germline ends. TCRdb passed the PCR reads through MiXCR, listing each CDR3 protein once. The sample shows some 680,000 distinct CDR3 sequences, roughly 25% of them seen only once. The chain uses TRBV28 and TRBJ2-7; D gene uncertain. The specimen was naive CD8+ T cells from blood, with Jurkat cell RNA spiked in. The sample's subset: FACS-sorted CD8+CD4-CCR7+CD45RA+ naive T cells. The receptor comes from a human donor in good health. Some libraries in this study had Jurkat cell RNA spiked in. The CDR3 DNA follows: TGTGCCAGCAGTTTTGAAGGGCGGTACGAGCAGTACTTC. This translates into CASSFEGRYEQYF. Based on the CDR3 plus reference TRBV28 and TRBJ2-7, the full variable domain is DVKVTQSSRYLVKRTGEKVFLECVQDMDHENMFWYRQDPGLGLRLIYFSYDVKMKEKGDIPEGYSVSREKKERFSLILESASTNQTSMYLCASSFEGRYEQYFGPGTRLTVT.